What follows are 27 T cell receptor beta chains derived from one specimen sequenced in a study of T cell responses to AZD1222 COVID-19 vaccine. The method was immunoSEQ multiplex PCR; TCRdb's version includes in-frame clones alone and lacks a portion of them. The data hold over 150,000 clones, with 88% observed a single time. The sequencing used peripheral blood, collected on day 0 of AZD1222 vaccination. The source of these receptors is an adult in good health.

This chain links TRBV15 with TRBJ1-4; D is ambiguous. Germline CDR1 and CDR2: LNHNV and YYDKDF (reference sequence). The CDR3 spans 16 residues. The V end was cut by 4 bases, the J end by 3 bases, with 15 bases between. The DNA for the CDR3 is TGTGCCACCAGCAACGACCGGGGTACGGCTAATGAAAAACTGTTTTTT. Translation gives CATSNDRGTANEKLFF.

The rearrangement uses TRBV6-5 and TRBJ1-2; TRBD1 matches at 7 bases. V dropped 6 bases and J dropped 3; count of bases not matched to a gene: 7. Germline V gene lookup returns CDR1 MNHEY and CDR2 SVGAGI. CDR3 length equals 14 residues. The CDR3 region is CASSGDRADYGYTF. CDR3 coding DNA: TGTGCCAGCAGCGGCGACAGGGCCGACTATGGCTACACCTTC.

The J gene is TRBJ1-4, the V gene TRBV15; TRBD1 aligns across 10 bases. Germline lookup yields CDR1 LNHNV and CDR2 YYDKDF (reference sequence). V shed 5 bases, J shed 5 bases, and the junction held 2 bases outside the gene matches. The CDR3 runs to 14 residues. This CDR3 is CATSPGQGNEKLFF. CDR3 DNA: TGTGCCACCAGCCCGGGACAGGGGAATGAAAAACTGTTTTTT.

This chain joins TRBV19 and TRBJ1-1; 8 bases are a match to TRBD1. The CDR3 spans 16 residues. Trimming took 3 bases from V and 0 from J; bases not matched to a gene: 6. Looked up from germline, CDR1 is LNHDA and CDR2 is SQIVND (reference sequence). The CDR3 spells CASSIGAGGLNTEAFF. The CDR3 DNA reads TGTGCCAGTAGTATTGGGGCAGGGGGCTTGAACACTGAAGCTTTCTTT.

This chain uses TRBV27 with TRBJ2-6; no definite D call. The germline V gene encodes CDR1 MNHEY and CDR2 SMNVEV (reference sequence). V lost 2 bases and J lost 0, with 8 bases in between. This CDR3 region has 16 residues. This chain's CDR3 is CASSLGRPSGANVLTF. The CDR3 DNA sequence: TGTGCCAGCAGTTTAGGTCGGCCCTCTGGGGCCAACGTCCTGACTTTC. Variable domain in full (rest from reference TRBV27 and TRBJ2-6): EAQVTQNPRYLITVTGKKLTVTCSQNMNHEYMSWYRQDPGLGLRQIYYSMNVEVTDKGDVPEGYKVSRKEKRNFPLILESPSPNQTSLYFCASSLGRPSGANVLTFGAGSRLTVL.

This chain links TRBV19 with TRBJ1-3; D gene uncertain. V was pared by 7 bases and J by 3 bases, with 13 bases between. Germline CDR1 reads LNHDA; CDR2 reads SQIVND (reference sequence). The CDR3 loop spans 14 amino acids. CDR3 in amino acids: CASTSRLLGNTIYF. The CDR3 nucleotides are TGTGCCAGTACTTCGAGGCTGCTTGGAAACACCATATATTTT.

A single count supports this clone. The chain uses TRBV5-4 and TRBJ1-1; 7 nucleotides line up with TRBD1. V shed 6 bases and J 4 bases; nucleotides not matched to a gene: 3. The CDR3 runs 12 residues. From germline, CDR1 is SGHNT and CDR2 YYREEE (reference sequence). The DNA for the CDR3 is TGTGCCAGCAAACGGGACAGCACTGAAGCTTTCTTT. Residues: CASKRDSTEAFF.

The CDR3 region is CASSRDPNYGYTF. The CDR3 DNA reads TGTGCCAGCAGCCGAGATCCAAACTATGGCTACACCTTC. This chain links TRBV16 with TRBJ1-2; no definite D call. Trimming took 4 bases from V and 2 from J, leaving 8 bases between them. The length of the CDR3 is 13 residues. The germline V gene encodes CDR1 KGHSY and CDR2 FQNENV.

The chain links TRBV7-9 to TRBJ2-3; D is tentatively TRBD1 or TRBD2 (6 bases each). V was pared by 5 bases and J by 6 bases, with 12 bases between. The germline V gene has CDR1 SEHNR and CDR2 FQNEAQ (reference sequence). The CDR3 consists of 13 residues. The CDR3 DNA follows: TGTGCCAGCAGCCCACGGGGGCCTGATACGCAGTATTTT. Amino acid sequence: CASSPRGPDTQYF.

This clone was seen more than once but under ten times. V and J are TRBV4-2 and TRBJ1-6, with D possibly matching TRBD1 (5 bases). V was pared by 1 base and J by 9 bases, with 13 bases between. Per the germline V gene, CDR1 is LGHNA and CDR2 is YNFKEQ. This CDR3 has 15 amino acids. CDR3 sequence reads: CASSQGGGRGSPLHF. CDR3 coding DNA: TGTGCCAGCAGCCAAGGTGGGGGAAGAGGTTCACCCCTCCACTTT.

The chain employs TRBV6-1 and TRBJ2-3; maybe TRBD2 (7 bases). Germline values: CDR1 MNHNS, CDR2 SASEGT. The CDR3 loop spans 16 amino acids. Deletions cut 2 bases from V and 4 bases from J, with 16 bases between. CDR3 in amino acids: CASSEYWDYRADTQYF. The CDR3 DNA follows: TGTGCCAGCAGTGAATATTGGGACTACAGGGCAGATACGCAGTATTTT.

The count of this clone is one. CDR3 sequence (DNA): TGCAGTGCTAGCCCTGCGACTGAAGCTTTCTTT. This sequence encodes CSASPATEAFF. V gene TRBV20-1 combines with J gene TRBJ1-1; no definite D call. CDR3 length: 11 amino acids. The germline V and J ends were trimmed by 3 bases and 5 bases, with 7 bases remaining between them. Germline V gene data show CDR1 as DFQATT and CDR2 as SNEGSKA (reference sequence).

The rearrangement uses TRBV5-4 and TRBJ2-5; D remains ambiguous. Germline CDR1 SGHNT, CDR2 YYREEE (reference sequence). CDR3 length: 12 residues. Trimming took off 1 base at V and 7 bases at J, with 8 bases between the two ends. In DNA form, the CDR3 reads TGTGCCAGCAGCTTGTCGTGGGGGACCCAGTACTTC. Residues: CASSLSWGTQYF.

The chain carries TRBV6-6 and TRBJ2-7, with TRBD1 matching 10 bases. The length of the CDR3 is 16 residues. CDR1 and CDR2 from the germline V gene are MNHNY and SVGAGI (reference sequence). Trimming took 4 bases from V and 5 from J; bases not matched to a gene: 11. The CDR3 nucleotides are TGTGCCAGCAGTTTCGGACAGGGGGGGACTTCCGACGAGCAGTACTTC. It encodes CASSFGQGGTSDEQYF.

This chain joins TRBV10-3 and TRBJ2-1; no clear D. This CDR3 contains 14 residues. Trimming took off 10 bases at V and 3 bases at J, with 16 bases between the two ends. Germline V CDR1 and CDR2: ENHRY, SYGVKD. CDR3 bases: TGTGCCACGGTGTACAGTGACCTCTACAATGAGCAGTTCTTC. It yields the protein CATVYSDLYNEQFF.

The rearrangement links TRBV6-1 to TRBJ2-3; D might be TRBD1 (6 bases). V was clipped by 2 bases and J by 0 bases, with 9 bases between them. This CDR3 is built from 15 residues. CDR1 is MNHNS and CDR2 is SASEGT in the germline V gene. The DNA for the CDR3 is TGTGCCAGCAGTGAACCAGGGGCTAGCACAGATACGCAGTATTTT. It specifies CASSEPGASTDTQYF.

CDR3 nucleotides: TGTGCCAGCAGCACGGGACAGGGGGTACCCGGAAACACCATATATTTT. It translates to CASSTGQGVPGNTIYF. The chain combines TRBV7-9 with TRBJ1-3, with TRBD1 matching over 11 bases. The CDR3 length is 16 residues. Trimming took 5 bases from V and 4 from J; bases not matched to a gene: 7. Germline values: CDR1 SEHNR, CDR2 FQNEAQ (reference sequence).

The chain uses TRBV19 and TRBJ2-1, with D possibly being TRBD1 (6 bases). Per germline, CDR1 LNHDA and CDR2 SQIVND (reference sequence). The CDR3 spans 14 residues. The ends were cut back, 7 bases at V and 8 bases at J, with 18 bases in the middle. The CDR3, as DNA: TGTGCCAGTAAGGACAGCCTAGGTAGGGATGAGCAGTTCTTC. Its translation is CASKDSLGRDEQFF.

V is TRBV28 and J is TRBJ1-5; possibly TRBD1 for D (5 bases). CDR3 size: 15 residues. V was pared by 1 base and J by 2 bases, with 9 bases between. The germline CDR1 and CDR2 sequences are MDHEN and SYDVKM. The CDR3 DNA reads TGTGCCAGCAGTTTATCGGCAGGGCGCAATCAGCCCCAGCATTTT. Translating it yields CASSLSAGRNQPQHF.

The rearrangement uses TRBV6-5 and TRBJ2-2, with D possibly TRBD2 on 5 matching bases. Per the germline V gene, CDR1 is MNHEY and CDR2 is SVGAGI. Trimming shortened V by 6 bases and J by 1 base, and 6 bases separated the two germline ends. The CDR3 consists of 13 residues. CDR3 sequence (DNA): TGTGCCAGCAGAGGAGGGAACACCGGGGAGCTGTTTTTT. It specifies CASRGGNTGELFF.

CDR3 nucleotides: TGTGCCAGCTCAAGGACGTCTAGGACAGAGGGATCTCAGCCCCAGCATTTT. It is translated as CASSRTSRTEGSQPQHF. The chain joins TRBV18 to TRBJ1-5, with D possibly matching TRBD1 (6 bases). Trimming removed 5 bases at V and 6 bases at J, with 23 bases between. The length of the CDR3 is 17 residues. Germline V lookup: CDR1 KGHSH, CDR2 LQKENI.

V and J are TRBV15 and TRBJ1-2; TRBD1 is a possible D gene (6 bases). V was clipped by 4 bases and J by 6 bases, with 18 bases between them. Germline CDR1 and CDR2: LNHNV and YYDKDF (reference sequence). This CDR3 has 15 residues. CDR3 protein: CATSTPPGGVNGYTF. The CDR3 DNA is TGTGCCACCAGCACCCCTCCCGGGGGCGTCAATGGCTACACCTTC.

J is TRBJ1-2 and V is TRBV4-2; D is perhaps TRBD1 (5 bases). The ends were cut back, 2 bases at V and 0 bases at J, with 19 bases in the middle. There are 18 residues in the CDR3. Germline loops: CDR1 LGHNA, CDR2 YNFKEQ. This CDR3 is CASSQSPTRTTANYGYTF. For the CDR3, the DNA is TGTGCCAGCAGCCAATCCCCCACTCGAACGACAGCTAACTATGGCTACACCTTC.

J is TRBJ1-1 and V is TRBV2; the match to TRBD1 covers 7 bases. The CDR3 contains 13 residues. Unmatched junction bases numbered 8, after V lost 2 bases and J lost 11 bases. Germline V lookup: CDR1 SNHLY, CDR2 FYNNEI. This chain's CDR3 is CASSESPAGGAFF. The CDR3, as DNA: TGTGCCAGCAGTGAATCTCCGGCAGGGGGGGCTTTCTTT.

The V call is TRBV5-4, the J call TRBJ2-3; 9 nucleotides agree with TRBD2. Trimming removed 9 bases from V and 7 bases from J; junction bases left unmatched: 9. CDR1 and CDR2 (germline): SGHNT, YYREEE (reference sequence). The CDR3 is made up of 13 amino acids. CDR3 region: CATGVAGENTQYF. In DNA, the CDR3 is TGTGCCACCGGAGTAGCGGGGGAGAATACGCAGTATTTT.

The rearrangement uses TRBV19 and TRBJ1-4, with 10 bases matching TRBD1. The CDR3 extends over 15 amino acids. The germline V gene encodes CDR1 LNHDA and CDR2 SQIVND (reference sequence). V lost 6 bases to trimming and J lost 7 bases; unmatched junction nucleotides: 8. CDR3 nucleotides: TGTGCCAGTAGCTCCTCGGGACAGGGGTCTGAAAAACTGTTTTTT. Amino acids: CASSSSGQGSEKLFF.

This clone has only a few counts. The rearrangement joins TRBV4-1 to TRBJ2-7; 10 bases fit TRBD1. V shed 1 base, J shed 5 bases, and the junction held 17 bases outside the gene matches. CDR1 is MGHRA, CDR2 YSYEKL, per germline. The CDR3 totals 19 residues. The CDR3 here is CASSQVDTSGQGSFHEQYF. CDR3 DNA sequence: TGCGCCAGCAGCCAAGTTGACACTTCGGGACAGGGGAGTTTCCACGAGCAGTACTTC.